These 12 T cell receptor beta chains were all obtained from the same sample, sequenced in a study of HIV-infected patients and healthy controls. Whole blood was used without fractionation, so all unsorted peripheral T cells were included. Around 500 ng RNA was reverse transcribed with alpha and beta constant-region primers. Using multiplexing indices, alpha and beta chain libraries were generated apart by chain-specific third strand synthesis. In TCRdb, the 5' RACE reads were re-called with MiXCR into one record per CDR3 protein. This repertoire shows roughly 16,000 distinct CDR3 sequences, 4.5% to 5.5% found once; its top ten account for about 2%. Input material: blood. These receptors came from an adult in good health.

This clonotype appeared many times. The chain has TRBV2 and TRBJ1-2; 12 bases line up with TRBD1. V shed 6 bases and J 8 bases; nucleotides not matched to a gene: 7. The germline gives CDR1 SNHLY, CDR2 FYNNEI. The CDR3 loop spans 14 amino acids. This CDR3 is CASRRDRGQEGYTF. CDR3 DNA sequence: TGTGCCAGCAGAAGGGACAGGGGGCAGGAAGGCTACACCTTC.

This clonotype was found many times. The rearrangement joins TRBV2 to TRBJ1-4; D might be TRBD1 (5 bases). The V gene lost 4 bases and the J gene lost 10 bases, with 13 bases spanning the gap. This CDR3 comprises 13 residues. Germline V gene sequence: CDR1 SNHLY, CDR2 FYNNEI. This CDR3 reads CASSVGPRGKLFF. Written as DNA, the CDR3 is TGTGCCAGCAGTGTCGGGCCAAGGGGAAAACTGTTTTTT.

This clonotype came up many times. The CDR3 nucleotides read TGCAGTGCCCTAGCGGGGGGCACAGATACGCAGTATTTT. It specifies CSALAGGTDTQYF. V gene TRBV20-1 combines with J gene TRBJ2-3; the match to TRBD2 covers 10 bases. V was pared by 6 bases and J by 1 base, with 1 base of the junction left unmatched. Germline assignment: CDR1 DFQATT and CDR2 SNEGSKA (reference sequence). CDR3 size: 13 residues.

Many counts were recorded for this clonotype. This chain uses TRBV25-1 with TRBJ2-1, with D tentatively TRBD1 (5 bases). The CDR3 is made up of 12 amino acids. Germline V gives CDR1 MGHDK, CDR2 SYGVNS. The V end was cut by 3 bases, the J end by 16 bases, with 16 bases between. CDR3 amino acids: CASSDGVWGLFF. The CDR3 DNA reads as TGTGCCAGCAGTGATGGGGTTTGGGGCCTTTTCTTC.

This clonotype came up a few times. The gene calls are TRBV12-3 or TRBV12-4 and TRBJ2-3; TRBD2 matches at 9 bases. CDR3 size: 15 residues. The V and J ends lost 1 base and 4 bases, in that order; junction bases with no gene match: 3. CDR3 DNA: TGTGCCAGCAGTTTAGTCGGCGGGGGGGCAGATACGCAGTATTTT. This codes for CASSLVGGGADTQYF.

The table lists this clonotype with many counts. The rearrangement joins TRBV12-3 or TRBV12-4 to TRBJ1-1; D is undetermined. V shed 7 bases and J shed 6 bases, with 24 bases lying between them. The CDR3 is 16 residues long. In nucleotides, the CDR3 is TGTGCCAGCACCCCTAGGCACGGTCGGTTCGAGTCTGAAGCTTTCTTT. As protein: CASTPRHGRFESEAFF.

This clonotype was detected ten times or more. V usage is TRBV4-3 and J usage is TRBJ2-7; D assignment may be TRBD1 or TRBD2 (5 bases each). The CDR3 is 16 residues long. The V end was cut by 0 bases, the J end by 2 bases, with 14 bases between. The germline V gene encodes CDR1 LGHNA and CDR2 YSLEER. CDR3 residues: CASSQERIGAPYEQYF. CDR3 DNA sequence: TGCGCCAGCAGCCAAGAACGGATCGGGGCCCCCTACGAGCAGTACTTC.

This clonotype was seen repeatedly, ten times or more. In DNA, the CDR3 is TGCGCCAGCAGCCAGAATAATTCACCCCTCCACTTT. Amino acid sequence: CASSQNNSPLHF. V and J are TRBV4-3 and TRBJ1-6; no definite D call. This CDR3 is 12 amino acids long. Between the trimmed V and J ends, which lost 3 bases and 5 bases, there was a span of 2 bases. CDR1 LGHNA and CDR2 YSLEER come from the germline V gene.

This clonotype was counted at least ten times. The rearrangement links TRBV5-6 to TRBJ2-1, with TRBD1 matching over 8 bases. The ends lost 2 bases at V and 6 bases at J; junction bases unmatched: 7. Germline CDR1 reads SGHDT; CDR2 reads YYEEEE. This CDR3 spans 15 amino acids. In DNA, the CDR3 is TGTGCCAGCAGCTTCAGGGGGCCCTTAACCAATGAGCAGTTCTTC. Translated, it gives CASSFRGPLTNEQFF.

This clonotype was picked up many times. The chain couples TRBV29-1 to TRBJ1-4; D possibly corresponds to TRBD1 (6 bases). V was cut by 6 bases and J by 1 base, with 9 bases left in between. Germline V lookup: CDR1 SQVTM, CDR2 ANQGSEA. The CDR3 is 13 residues long. This CDR3 reads CSVPQGTNEKLFF. In nucleotides, the CDR3 is TGCAGCGTCCCACAGGGAACTAATGAAAAACTGTTTTTT.

This clonotype is medium-sized. V usage is TRBV4-1 and J usage is TRBJ2-4; possible D gene TRBD1, 5 bases. Germline V lookup: CDR1 MGHRA, CDR2 YSYEKL. V lost 1 base, J lost 6 bases, and 13 bases lay in between. This CDR3 is built from 15 residues. CDR3 in DNA: TGCGCCAGCAGCCAAGCGGGTGTAGGGGTAAACATTCAGTACTTC. Translating it yields CASSQAGVGVNIQYF.

This clonotype was counted many times. The V gene is TRBV6-6, the J gene TRBJ2-3, with 7 bases that match TRBD1. With V trimmed by 6 bases and J by 8 bases, 14 bases remained unmatched. The CDR3 has 15 amino acids. In germline, CDR1 is MNHNY, CDR2 SVGAGI (reference sequence). CDR3 nucleotides: TGTGCCAGCAGGTACCGGGACAGAGACCTCGGTACGCAGTATTTT. Amino acids: CASRYRDRDLGTQYF.